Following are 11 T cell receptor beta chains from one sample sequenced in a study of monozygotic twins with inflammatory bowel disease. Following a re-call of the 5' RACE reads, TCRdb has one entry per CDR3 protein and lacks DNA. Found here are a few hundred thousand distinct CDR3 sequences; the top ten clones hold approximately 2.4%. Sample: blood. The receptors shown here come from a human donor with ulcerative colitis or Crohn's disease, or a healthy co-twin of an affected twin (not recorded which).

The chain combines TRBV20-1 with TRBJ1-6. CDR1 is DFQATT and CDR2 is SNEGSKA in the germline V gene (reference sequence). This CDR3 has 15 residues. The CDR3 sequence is CSAVDRSSYNSPLHF.

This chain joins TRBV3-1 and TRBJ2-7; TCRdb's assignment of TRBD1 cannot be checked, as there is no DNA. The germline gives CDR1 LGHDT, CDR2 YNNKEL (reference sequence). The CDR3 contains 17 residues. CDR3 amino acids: CASSQDIAGQGVYEQYF.

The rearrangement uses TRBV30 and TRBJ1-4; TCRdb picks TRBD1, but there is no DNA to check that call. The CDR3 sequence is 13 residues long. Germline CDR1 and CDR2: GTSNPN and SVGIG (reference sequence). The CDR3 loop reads CAWSVGGVEKLFF.

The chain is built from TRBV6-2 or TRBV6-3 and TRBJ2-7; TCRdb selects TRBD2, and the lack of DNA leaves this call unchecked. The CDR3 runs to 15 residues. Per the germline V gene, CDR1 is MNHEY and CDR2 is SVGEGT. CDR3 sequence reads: CASSYSGGNLYEQYF.

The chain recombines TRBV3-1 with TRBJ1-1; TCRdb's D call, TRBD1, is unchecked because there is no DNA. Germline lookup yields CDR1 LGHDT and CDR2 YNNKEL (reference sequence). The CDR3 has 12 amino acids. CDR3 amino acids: CASRAMSTEAFF.

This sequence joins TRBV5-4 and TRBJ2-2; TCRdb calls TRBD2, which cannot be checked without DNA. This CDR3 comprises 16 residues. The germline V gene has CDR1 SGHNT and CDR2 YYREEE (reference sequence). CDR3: CASSLRRTLNTGELFF.

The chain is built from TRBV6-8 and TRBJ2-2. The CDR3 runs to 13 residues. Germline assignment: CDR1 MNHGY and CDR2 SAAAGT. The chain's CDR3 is CASSGEGAGELFF.

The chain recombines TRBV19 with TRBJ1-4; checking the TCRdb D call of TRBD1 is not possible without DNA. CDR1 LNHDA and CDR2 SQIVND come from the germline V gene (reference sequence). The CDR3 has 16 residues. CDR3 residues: CASSSHWGASNEKLFF.

CDR3 protein: CASSKGTGDNTEAFF. This chain connects TRBV4-2 to TRBJ1-1; checking the TCRdb D call of TRBD1 is not possible without DNA. The germline V gene has CDR1 LGHNA and CDR2 YNFKEQ. The CDR3 sequence is 15 residues long.

The CDR3 is CASSTTGQANSYEQYF. V is TRBV21-1 and J is TRBJ2-7; without DNA, the TCRdb call of TRBD1 cannot be checked. TRBV21-1 corresponds to a pseudogene. The CDR3 length is 16 residues.

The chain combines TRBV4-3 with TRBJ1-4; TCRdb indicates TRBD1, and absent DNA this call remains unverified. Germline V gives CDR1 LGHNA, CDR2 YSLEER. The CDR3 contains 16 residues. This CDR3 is CASSQSPGTGGEKLFF.